This T cell receptor beta chain was captured by sequencing in a study of blood T cell repertoires in COVID-19. The wider study: From T cells, B-cell-depleted T cells, or PBMCs came the material, which was cDNA or gDNA.

CDR3 length: 15 amino acids. Deletions cut 4 bases from V and 1 base from J, with 13 bases between. CDR1 and CDR2 from the germline V gene are LNHNV and YYDKDF (reference sequence). The table came from immunoSEQ multiplex PCR; TCRdb's copy has only in-frame clones and leaves some out. The table shows tens of thousands of clones, with roughly 87% occurring only once. The chain recombines TRBV15 with TRBJ1-2; D remains unclear. Sequenced sample: peripheral blood. This clonotype was obtained from a male donor with acute or convalescent COVID-19. CDR3 protein: CATSKPGGYNYGYTF. The CDR3 nucleotides read TGTGCCACCAGCAAACCCGGCGGATATAACTATGGCTACACCTTC.